This TCR beta chain comes out of a study of blood T cell repertoires in COVID-19. Study-wide background: Sources were T cells, B-cell-depleted T cells, or PBMCs; the material itself was cDNA or gDNA.

Assay used: immunoSEQ multiplex PCR; TCRdb lists only in-frame clones, some missing. Of 200,000 to 250,000 clones listed, about 86% were seen once; the top ten hold about 15%. Participants spanned ages about 18 to 90 years and resided in 24 US areas. Participants were placed into cohorts based on the clinical history they reported. V was pared by 3 bases and J by 1 base, with 10 bases between. CDR3 size: 15 residues. CDR1 and CDR2 from the germline V gene are LNHDA and SQIVND (reference sequence). The V call is TRBV19, the J call TRBJ1-5; D is possibly TRBD1 (6 bases). Sequencing was performed on PBMCs or T cells enriched from blood (not recorded which). The sequence derives from a woman in her fifties or sixties with acute COVID-19. The CDR3 DNA sequence: TGTGCCAGTAGTATCACAGGGATAAGCAATCAGCCCCAGCATTTT. Its translation: CASSITGISNQPQHF.